One sample yielded the 20 T cell receptor beta chains listed below, sequenced in a study of T cells in Graves' hyperthyroidism and ophthalmopathy. The CDR3 regions of TCR beta were amplified from RNA transcripts. The TCR CDR3 was amplified in a first-round RT-PCR using the HTBI primer set. TCRdb re-called the multiplex PCR reads through MiXCR, storing one row per CDR3 protein. The data contain approximately 400,000 distinct CDR3 sequences, 15% to 19% of them singletons. The sequenced material came from blood. Every receptor here comes from a woman aged 18-29 years with Graves' hyperthyroidism.

This clonotype was detected ten times or more. The chain carries TRBV3-1 and TRBJ1-5; no reliable D call. Germline lookup yields CDR1 LGHDT and CDR2 YNNKEL (reference sequence). The CDR3 contains 14 residues. The V gene lost 0 bases and the J gene lost 13 bases, with 16 bases spanning the gap. The CDR3 DNA sequence: TGTGCCAGCAGCCAAGAGATGAGGTCCAATCGTCAGCATTTT. Encoded protein: CASSQEMRSNRQHF. Complete variable domain (other parts from reference TRBV3-1 and TRBJ1-5): DTAVSQTPKYLVTQMGNDKSIKCEQNLGHDTMYWYKQDSKKFLKIMFSYNNKELIINETVPNRFSPKSPDKAHLNLHINSLELGDSAVYFCASSQEMRSNRQHFGDGTRLSIL.

This clonotype occurred many times. V and J are TRBV27 and TRBJ2-3; D is uncertain. The CDR3 covers 15 residues. Trimming removed 4 bases from V and 1 base from J, with 12 bases in between. Germline-derived CDR1 and CDR2 are MNHEY and SMNVEV (reference sequence). CDR3 nucleotides: TGTGCCAGCAGTTCCCCTGAGGTGGGCACAGATACGCAGTATTTT. Translated, it gives CASSSPEVGTDTQYF.

This clonotype was picked up many times. The CDR3 is CASSRRGNTEAFF. The CDR3 DNA follows: TGTGCCAGCAGTCGTCGGGGGAACACTGAAGCTTTCTTT. V usage is TRBV12-3 or TRBV12-4 and J usage is TRBJ1-1; D not certain. The CDR3 extends over 13 amino acids. Trimming shortened V by 5 bases and J by 1 base, and 8 bases separated the two germline ends.

This clonotype was seen repeatedly, ten times or more. This chain uses TRBV11-2 with TRBJ2-1; TRBD2 matches 9 bases. Trimming cost V 3 bases and J 5 bases; bases outside gene matches: 8. Germline lookup yields CDR1 SGHAT and CDR2 FQNNGV. The CDR3 runs to 16 residues. The CDR3 sequence: CASSFFALAGNNEQFF. The CDR3 region has the DNA TGTGCCAGCAGCTTTTTCGCTCTAGCGGGGAACAATGAGCAGTTCTTC.

The chain couples TRBV6-1 to TRBJ2-3, with 10 bases lining up with TRBD2. V trimming: 4 bases; J trimming: 6 bases; junction bases outside the gene matches: 10. CDR1 MNHNS and CDR2 SASEGT come from the germline V gene. The CDR3 consists of 16 residues. CDR3 in amino acids: CASSGRASGRTDTQYF. The CDR3 DNA is TGTGCCAGCAGTGGAAGGGCTAGCGGGAGAACTGATACGCAGTATTTT.

This clonotype was recorded many times. V and J are TRBV12-3 or TRBV12-4 and TRBJ1-2, with TRBD1 identical over 11 bases. The ends lost 3 bases at V and 3 bases at J; junction bases unmatched: 3. There are 15 residues in the CDR3. The CDR3 DNA reads TGTGCCAGCAGTTTCCGGACAGGGGGCCACTATGGCTACACCTTC. Translating it yields CASSFRTGGHYGYTF.

This clonotype was found many times. The chain recombines TRBV29-1 with TRBJ2-5; 7 positions agree with TRBD1. Germline CDR1 is SQVTM and CDR2 is ANQGSEA. The ends lost 4 bases at V and 7 bases at J; junction bases unmatched: 18. The CDR3 covers 16 residues. The DNA for the CDR3 is TGCAGCGTTGCGGCCCGTTGGGCAGAACCAGGGGGGACCCAGTACTTC. Its protein product is CSVAARWAEPGGTQYF.

In its sample, this clonotype was seen a few times. This chain connects TRBV18 to TRBJ1-2; TRBD1 matches 8 bases. The V segment lost 2 bases and the J segment 8 bases; nucleotides outside the gene matches: 13. Looked up from germline, CDR1 is KGHSH and CDR2 is LQKENI. The CDR3 totals 16 residues. CDR3 region: CASSPILVDRAYGYTF. The CDR3 DNA reads TGTGCCAGCTCACCAATCTTAGTGGACAGGGCTTACGGCTACACCTTC.

This clonotype was seen ten or more times. V and J are TRBV20-1 and TRBJ2-7; TRBD2 is a possible D gene (5 bases). The CDR3 is made up of 12 amino acids. Between the trimmed V and J ends, which lost 3 bases and 1 base, there was a span of 7 bases. The germline CDR1 and CDR2 sequences are DFQATT and SNEGSKA (reference sequence). The CDR3: CSASQRSYEQYF. CDR3 sequence (DNA): TGCAGTGCTAGCCAGCGGTCCTACGAGCAGTACTTC.

V is TRBV15 and J is TRBJ2-3; no reliable D call. The V gene lost 3 bases and the J gene lost 1 base, with 11 bases spanning the gap. CDR1 is LNHNV, CDR2 YYDKDF, per germline (reference sequence). The CDR3 consists of 15 residues. This CDR3 is CATSSNLVRTDTQYF. The CDR3 DNA follows: TGTGCCACCAGCAGTAACTTAGTCCGCACAGATACGCAGTATTTT.

This clonotype turned up a few times. The gene calls are TRBV5-5 and TRBJ2-2, with 12 bases that match TRBD2. The CDR3 contains 18 residues. Germline loops: CDR1 SGHKS, CDR2 YYEKEE (reference sequence). J gave up 3 bases and V 0 bases, and 6 bases lay outside the gene matches. In DNA form, the CDR3 reads TGTGCCAGCAGCTTGGCCGTTGCTAGCGGGGGGGACACCGGGGAGCTGTTTTTT. Amino acid sequence: CASSLAVASGGDTGELFF.

This clonotype was detected many times. The gene calls are TRBV5-1 and TRBJ2-1; 7 bases line up with TRBD2. V gave up 7 bases and J gave up 6 bases; unmatched junction bases: 10. Germline-derived CDR1 and CDR2 are SGHRS and YFSETQ. The CDR3 has 14 amino acids. The CDR3 spells CASRGLAVGNEQFF. The CDR3 bases are TGCGCCAGCCGGGGCCTAGCGGTGGGCAATGAGCAGTTCTTC.

This clonotype occurred many times. The V gene is TRBV28, the J gene TRBJ2-5; D is perhaps TRBD1 or TRBD2 (6 bases each). The V and J ends lost 3 bases and 0 bases respectively, with 11 bases between them. There are 15 residues in the CDR3. Germline-derived CDR1 and CDR2 are MDHEN and SYDVKM. CDR3 sequence: CASSFRGLYQETQYF. The CDR3 nucleotides read TGTGCCAGCAGTTTCAGGGGACTGTACCAAGAGACCCAGTACTTC. Full variable domain (missing parts from reference TRBV28 and TRBJ2-5): DVKVTQSSRYLVKRTGEKVFLECVQDMDHENMFWYRQDPGLGLRLIYFSYDVKMKEKGDIPEGYSVSREKKERFSLILESASTNQTSMYLCASSFRGLYQETQYFGPGTRLLVL.

This rearrangement joins TRBV4-2 to TRBJ2-2; D remains ambiguous. Germline V gene lookup returns CDR1 LGHNA and CDR2 YNFKEQ. V was cut by 0 bases and J by 7 bases, with 15 bases left in between. The CDR3 runs 16 residues. CDR3: CASSQDRWLVVGELFF. The DNA for the CDR3 is TGTGCCAGCAGCCAAGATCGGTGGCTAGTAGTCGGGGAGCTGTTTTTT.

There are many counts of this clonotype. This chain uses TRBV6-1 with TRBJ2-7, with D perhaps assigned TRBD1 or TRBD2 (5 bases each). Trimming took off 7 bases at V and 2 bases at J, with 12 bases between the two ends. The length of the CDR3 is 13 residues. Germline V CDR1 and CDR2: MNHNS, SASEGT. The DNA of the CDR3 is TGTGCCAGCAAAAGGGACGGTACCTACGAGCAGTACTTC. Encoded protein: CASKRDGTYEQYF.

The V gene is TRBV7-8, the J gene TRBJ1-5, with a tentative D call TRBD1 (5 bases). The CDR3 runs 16 residues. The V gene lost 4 bases and the J gene lost 4 bases, with 17 bases spanning the gap. Germline CDR1 is SGHVS and CDR2 is FQNEAQ. CDR3 in amino acids: CASSSLQPGGNQPQHF. For the CDR3, the DNA is TGTGCCAGCAGCTCCCTTCAGCCGGGGGGAAATCAGCCCCAGCATTTT.

There are many counts of this clonotype. CDR3 nucleotides: TGTGCCAGCAGCTTAAGACTAGCGGAGCGCACAACGCAGTATTTT. Protein: CASSLRLAERTTQYF. V usage is TRBV7-9 and J usage is TRBJ2-3; 9 nucleotides align to TRBD2. The germline V gene encodes CDR1 SEHNR and CDR2 FQNEAQ (reference sequence). V lost 2 bases to trimming and J lost 9 bases; unmatched junction nucleotides: 9. CDR3 length equals 15 residues. The whole variable domain, filled in from reference TRBV7-9 and TRBJ2-3, reads DTGVSQNPRHKITKRGQNVTFRCDPISEHNRLYWYRQTLGQGPEFLTYFQNEAQLEKSRLLSDRFSAERPKGSFSTLEIQRTEQGDSAMYLCASSLRLAERTTQYFGPGTRLTVL.

The chain combines TRBV19 with TRBJ2-7; 13 bases match TRBD2. This CDR3 spans 18 amino acids. From germline, CDR1 is LNHDA and CDR2 SQIVND (reference sequence). The V and J ends lost 2 bases and 4 bases, in that order; junction bases with no gene match: 11. The CDR3 reads CASSISNKGLAGKYEQYF. DNA of the CDR3: TGTGCCAGTAGTATATCGAATAAGGGACTAGCGGGAAAGTACGAGCAGTACTTC.

The sample holds many counts of this clonotype. The chain is built from TRBV11-2 and TRBJ1-6; no clear D gene. The V and J ends lost 0 bases and 5 bases respectively, with 8 bases between them. Germline CDR1 and CDR2: SGHAT and FQNNGV. The CDR3 totals 15 residues. CDR3 in amino acids: CASSLEVGNNSPLHF. The DNA of the CDR3 is TGTGCCAGCAGCTTAGAGGTGGGGAATAATTCACCCCTCCACTTT.

This clonotype was counted at least ten times. The rearrangement joins TRBV20-1 to TRBJ2-1, with a weak D call TRBD1 (6 bases). Per germline, CDR1 DFQATT and CDR2 SNEGSKA (reference sequence). The germline V and J ends were trimmed by 3 bases and 7 bases, with 16 bases remaining between them. This CDR3 spans 14 amino acids. CDR3 loop: CSAREWQGWNEQFF. The CDR3 DNA reads TGCAGTGCTAGGGAGTGGCAGGGGTGGAATGAGCAGTTCTTC.